The subject of this entry is one T cell receptor (beta chain). CDR1 and CDR2 from the germline V gene are MNHEY and SMNVEV (reference sequence). The CDR3 totals 14 residues. V was pared by 2 bases and J by 4 bases, with 12 bases between. The data are from a study of OX40 agonist ivuxolimab in advanced cancers. Profiled with immunoSEQ multiplex PCR; TCRdb holds only in-frame clones, not every one. The sample comprises about 85,000 clones, just over 85% of which are singletons, and less than 2% rests with the top ten. The clonotype originates from an adult with an advanced solid tumor such as melanoma, head and neck, liver or kidney cancer. The gene calls are TRBV27 and TRBJ2-7; tentatively, D is TRBD2 (5 bases). The material sequenced was CD4+ or CD8+ T cells sorted from blood, taken in a trial of the OX40 agonist ivuxolimab. This CDR3 is CASSLRGSEYEQYF. CDR3 nucleotides: TGTGCCAGCAGTTTACGGGGTTCTGAATACGAGCAGTACTTC.